The 32 T cell receptor beta chains below come from one sample, sequenced in a study of OX40 agonist ivuxolimab in advanced cancers. Sequencing was performed with immunoSEQ multiplex PCR; in TCRdb, only in-frame clones are kept and a portion is missing. The sample shows 65,000 to 90,000 clones, under 95% of them seen only once. Sample: CD4+ or CD8+ T cells sorted from blood, taken in a trial of the OX40 agonist ivuxolimab. The origin of the receptors is an adult with an advanced solid tumor such as melanoma, head and neck, liver or kidney cancer.

This clone has just one count. The chain combines TRBV5-4 with TRBJ2-7; D perhaps matches TRBD2 (6 bases). Trimming removed 0 bases at V and 6 bases at J, with 7 bases between. Per germline, CDR1 SGHNT and CDR2 YYREEE (reference sequence). The CDR3 covers 12 residues. The DNA for the CDR3 is TGTGCCAGCAGCTTGGTGGGGGGCGAGCAGTACTTC. It codes for CASSLVGGEQYF.

The CDR3, as DNA: TGTGCCAGCAGCCCCTCGGGGGCAACAGATACGCAGTATTTT. Translated, it gives CASSPSGATDTQYF. V usage is TRBV9 and J usage is TRBJ2-3; D may correspond to TRBD1 or TRBD2 (6 bases each). The V end lost 4 bases, the J end lost 3 bases, and 12 bases lay between the germline ends. In germline, CDR1 is SGDLS, CDR2 YYNGEE. The CDR3 covers 14 residues.

The rearrangement uses TRBV4-1 and TRBJ2-7; D gene ambiguous. Trimming left V 1 base short and J 4 bases short, with 14 bases between. The CDR3 is 15 residues long. Germline V lookup: CDR1 MGHRA, CDR2 YSYEKL. This CDR3 is CASSQVVEGGYEQYF. In nucleotides, the CDR3 is TGCGCCAGCAGCCAAGTGGTCGAAGGTGGGTACGAGCAGTACTTC.

The chain has TRBV13 and TRBJ1-6; no clear D gene. V lost 3 bases to trimming and J lost 5 bases, with 8 bases between them. Germline values: CDR1 PRHDT, CDR2 FYEKMQ (reference sequence). The CDR3 covers 14 residues. This CDR3 is CASSFAPDNSPLHF. The CDR3 DNA reads as TGTGCCAGCAGCTTTGCCCCGGATAATTCACCCCTCCACTTT.

The rearrangement joins TRBV27 to TRBJ2-3; perhaps TRBD2 as D (6 bases). V was trimmed by 5 bases and J by 2 bases, leaving 17 bases between them. This CDR3 has 16 residues. The germline CDR1 and CDR2 sequences are MNHEY and SMNVEV (reference sequence). CDR3 in amino acids: CASSPSAGEVTDTQYF. The CDR3, as DNA: TGTGCCAGCAGTCCCTCGGCCGGGGAGGTCACAGATACGCAGTATTTT.

The chain couples TRBV19 to TRBJ1-6; no clear D gene. Germline lookup yields CDR1 LNHDA and CDR2 SQIVND (reference sequence). This CDR3 has 13 amino acids. V gave up 1 base and J gave up 10 bases, with 8 bases separating them. This chain's CDR3 is CASSIGGGSPLHF. CDR3 coding DNA: TGTGCCAGTAGTATAGGCGGAGGCTCACCCCTCCACTTT. Using reference TRBV19 and TRBJ1-6 for the parts outside the CDR3, the full variable domain is DGGITQSPKYLFRKEGQNVTLSCEQNLNHDAMYWYRQDPGQGLRLIYYSQIVNDFQKGDIAEGYSVSREKKESFPLTVTSAQKNPTAFYLCASSIGGGSPLHFGNGTRLTVT.

The J gene is TRBJ2-3, the V gene TRBV19; TRBD1 or TRBD2 may be the D gene (7 bases each). The germline CDR1 and CDR2 sequences are LNHDA and SQIVND (reference sequence). The CDR3 consists of 16 residues. The V end was cut by 6 bases, the J end by 2 bases, with 18 bases between. Here the CDR3 reads CASRDRRGRYTDTQYF. In DNA form, the CDR3 reads TGTGCCAGTAGGGACAGGCGGGGGAGGTACACAGATACGCAGTATTTT.

The V gene is TRBV5-1, the J gene TRBJ1-1; D is ambiguous. Trimming took 5 bases from V and 0 from J, leaving 5 bases between them. The CDR3 totals 12 residues. The germline V gene encodes CDR1 SGHRS and CDR2 YFSETQ. CDR3 nucleotides: TGCGCCAGCAGTGATCTGAACACTGAAGCTTTCTTT. It encodes CASSDLNTEAFF.

The V call is TRBV10-3, the J call TRBJ2-5, with D hard to call. Deletions cut 7 bases from V and 1 base from J, with 16 bases between. Germline loops: CDR1 ENHRY, CDR2 SYGVKD. CDR3 size: 15 residues. The CDR3 DNA reads as TGTGCCATCACCTCCAACAAGAACTCCCAAGAGACCCAGTACTTC. Residues: CAITSNKNSQETQYF.

In its sample, this clone was seen once. The J gene is TRBJ2-3, the V gene TRBV11-2; 9 bases are shared with TRBD1. The CDR3 runs 15 residues. Losses at the gene ends were 5 bases for V and 2 bases for J; bases not matched to a gene: 5. Germline CDR1 SGHAT, CDR2 FQNNGV. CDR3 residues: CASSAQGADTDTQYF. As DNA, the CDR3 is TGTGCCAGCAGCGCACAGGGGGCGGACACAGATACGCAGTATTTT.

The gene calls are TRBV9 and TRBJ2-2; D perhaps matches TRBD1 (7 bases). The CDR3 is 15 amino acids. Germline CDR1 and CDR2: SGDLS and YYNGEE. V lost 4 bases to trimming and J lost 3 bases, with 13 bases between them. CDR3 sequence reads: CASSPQGGDTGELFF. The CDR3, as DNA: TGTGCCAGCAGCCCCCAGGGGGGCGACACCGGGGAGCTGTTTTTT.

The chain combines TRBV11-2 with TRBJ1-1; D possibly corresponds to TRBD1 (6 bases). Trimming left V 5 bases short and J 3 bases short, with 10 bases between. The germline gives CDR1 SGHAT, CDR2 FQNNGV. The CDR3 is 13 amino acids. Here the CDR3 DNA reads TGTGCCAGCAGCAATACAGGGTACACTGAAGCTTTCTTT. It encodes CASSNTGYTEAFF.

The gene calls are TRBV9 and TRBJ1-2, with D hard to call. Germline loops: CDR1 SGDLS, CDR2 YYNGEE. V was pared by 0 bases and J by 4 bases, with 10 bases between. The CDR3 has 14 amino acids. This CDR3 is CASSVAVGSYGYTF. The CDR3 DNA is TGTGCCAGCAGCGTAGCTGTGGGTAGCTATGGCTACACCTTC.

V usage is TRBV10-3 and J usage is TRBJ1-2, with unresolved D. Trimming left V 0 bases short and J 4 bases short, with 18 bases between. CDR1 and CDR2 from the germline V gene are ENHRY and SYGVKD. The CDR3 contains 17 residues. CDR3 region: CAISESQEDGRIYGYTF. Here the CDR3 DNA reads TGTGCCATCAGTGAGTCGCAGGAAGATGGCAGGATCTATGGCTACACCTTC.

The genes are TRBV10-3 and TRBJ1-2, with D maybe TRBD1 (6 bases). V was shortened by 0 bases and J by 6 bases, with 17 bases between the two germline ends. CDR3 length: 16 amino acids. Germline V lookup: CDR1 ENHRY, CDR2 SYGVKD. CDR3 sequence: CAISESMEGRGNGYTF. Written as DNA, the CDR3 is TGTGCCATCAGTGAGTCGATGGAGGGTAGGGGGAATGGCTACACCTTC.

The rearrangement links TRBV7-2 to TRBJ2-7; 11 bases fit TRBD1. The ends lost 4 bases at V and 3 bases at J; junction bases unmatched: 8. Germline V CDR1 and CDR2: SGHTA, FQGNSA. The CDR3 length is 16 residues. The CDR3 bases are TGTGCCAGCAGCTCGGGCCCCGGGACAGGGGGCTACGAGCAGTACTTC. This gives the protein CASSSGPGTGGYEQYF.

V is TRBV9 and J is TRBJ2-5; unclear D gene. This CDR3 is 15 amino acids long. V shed 0 bases and J shed 4 bases, with 13 bases lying between them. Germline CDR1 is SGDLS and CDR2 is YYNGEE. Here the CDR3 reads CASSVEGRAGETQYF. CDR3 sequence (DNA): TGTGCCAGCAGCGTAGAAGGCCGGGCCGGAGAGACCCAGTACTTC.

The chain uses TRBV5-1 and TRBJ2-7; 14 bases are a match to TRBD2. The CDR3 covers 19 residues. The germline V gene encodes CDR1 SGHRS and CDR2 YFSETQ. V lost 4 bases and J lost 4; bases outside the gene matches: 16. CDR3 loop: CASSEGLAGEQAQEYEQYF. CDR3 bases: TGCGCCAGCAGCGAGGGACTAGCGGGGGAACAGGCCCAAGAGTACGAGCAGTACTTC.

In its sample, this clone was seen once. CDR3 sequence (DNA): TGTGCCAGCAGAATGACAGGGTCTGGAAACACCATATATTTT. This translates into CASRMTGSGNTIYF. The rearrangement links TRBV27 to TRBJ1-3; TRBD1 aligns across 7 bases. CDR3 length: 14 residues. From germline, CDR1 is MNHEY and CDR2 SMNVEV (reference sequence). V was pared by 6 bases and J by 1 base, with 3 bases of the junction left unmatched.

This sequence joins TRBV12-5 and TRBJ2-2; D gene ambiguous. V lost 2 bases, J lost 4 bases, and 8 bases lay in between. The CDR3 is 14 amino acids. Germline lookup yields CDR1 LGHNT and CDR2 FRNRAP. Written as DNA, the CDR3 is TGTGCTAGTGGTTTGTTCGGAACCACCGGGGAGCTGTTTTTT. Translating gives CASGLFGTTGELFF.

The V call is TRBV19, the J call TRBJ2-7, with TRBD2 matching over 10 bases. The CDR3 has 14 amino acids. V shed 5 bases, J shed 5 bases, and the junction held 6 bases outside the gene matches. Germline V gene data show CDR1 as LNHDA and CDR2 as SQIVND (reference sequence). CDR3 in DNA: TGTGCCAGTAGTCCGGGACTAGCGCAGCACGAGCAGTACTTC. This codes for CASSPGLAQHEQYF.

J is TRBJ1-5 and V is TRBV2; 11 bases match TRBD1. Germline V CDR1 and CDR2: SNHLY, FYNNEI. The CDR3 contains 15 residues. V lost 6 bases and J lost 6; bases outside the gene matches: 7. The DNA of the CDR3 is TGTGCCAGCAGCGAGAGGACAGGGGGCGTTCAGCCCCAGCATTTT. Translating gives CASSERTGGVQPQHF.

The chain uses TRBV2 and TRBJ1-4; D perhaps matches TRBD1 (5 bases). Deletions cut 5 bases from V and 16 bases from J, with 20 bases between. The CDR3 is 13 residues long. The germline gives CDR1 SNHLY, CDR2 FYNNEI. The CDR3, as DNA: TGTGCCAGCAGTATGGGACGACATGAAAAGAGGTTTTTT. Protein sequence: CASSMGRHEKRFF. The complete variable domain, with remaining parts taken from reference TRBV2 and TRBJ1-4, reads EPEVTQTPSHQVTQMGQEVILRCVPISNHLYFYWYRQILGQKVEFLVSFYNNEISEKSEIFDDQFSVERPDGSNFTLKIRSTKLEDSAMYFCASSMGRHEKRFFGSGTQLSVL.

The gene calls are TRBV9 and TRBJ2-1; 11 positions match TRBD2. Germline CDR1 SGDLS, CDR2 YYNGEE. Germline trimming cut 4 bases from V and 7 bases from J; bases unmatched to any gene: 10. The CDR3 consists of 16 residues. CDR3 in DNA: TGTGCCAGCAGCCCTTTCTTAGCGGGGGGGCATAATGAGCAGTTCTTC. Translated: CASSPFLAGGHNEQFF.

V usage is TRBV6-5 and J usage is TRBJ2-7; 10 nucleotides agree with TRBD1. Germline CDR1 and CDR2: MNHEY and SVGAGI. V dropped 2 bases and J dropped 7; count of bases not matched to a gene: 8. There are 15 residues in the CDR3. The CDR3 DNA reads TGTGCCAGCAGTTACGGGACAGGGGCCCTAGGGGAGCAGTACTTC. As protein: CASSYGTGALGEQYF.

The gene calls are TRBV11-2 and TRBJ2-3; D unclear. Per germline, CDR1 SGHAT and CDR2 FQNNGV. The CDR3 is 16 amino acids. With 2 bases removed from V and 1 base from J, the gap between germline ends came to 13 bases. The CDR3 DNA follows: TGTGCCAGCAGCTTATATCACCCCGGGCGCACAGATACGCAGTATTTT. It specifies CASSLYHPGRTDTQYF.

This sequence joins TRBV7-6 and TRBJ2-5, with unresolved D. This CDR3 has 16 residues. The V and J ends lost 2 bases and 2 bases respectively, with 15 bases between them. Germline V gene sequence: CDR1 SGHVS, CDR2 FNYEAQ. The CDR3 here is CASSLTASETQETQYF. CDR3 in DNA: TGTGCCAGCAGCTTAACGGCAAGCGAAACACAAGAGACCCAGTACTTC. Together with reference TRBV7-6 and TRBJ2-5, the CDR3 gives the full variable domain: GAGVSQSPRYKVTKRGQDVALRCDPISGHVSLYWYRQALGQGPEFLTYFNYEAQQDKSGLPNDRFSAERPEGSISTLTIQRTEQRDSAMYRCASSLTASETQETQYFGPGTRLLVL.

This chain connects TRBV9 to TRBJ1-3, with D maybe TRBD1 (5 bases). There are 12 residues in the CDR3. Germline V lookup: CDR1 SGDLS, CDR2 YYNGEE. The CDR3 spells CASGASGNTIYF. The DNA of the CDR3 is TGTGCAAGTGGGGCGTCTGGAAACACCATATATTTT.

This chain connects TRBV10-3 to TRBJ1-1; D gene unclear. CDR3 length: 15 residues. Between the trimmed V and J ends, which lost 2 bases and 3 bases, there was a span of 13 bases. Germline values: CDR1 ENHRY, CDR2 SYGVKD. The CDR3 reads CAISEERWADTEAFF. The CDR3, as DNA: TGTGCCATCAGTGAGGAAAGGTGGGCTGACACTGAAGCTTTCTTT.

The gene calls are TRBV6-1 and TRBJ1-2, with D tentatively TRBD1 (6 bases). Germline CDR1 and CDR2: MNHNS and SASEGT. The ends were cut back, 0 bases at V and 2 bases at J, with 16 bases in the middle. The CDR3 spans 17 residues. The CDR3 spells CASSEAPGQLLNYGYTF. Here the CDR3 DNA reads TGTGCCAGCAGTGAAGCGCCCGGACAGCTGTTAAACTATGGCTACACCTTC.

The V and J genes are TRBV6-5 and TRBJ2-2; D is possibly TRBD1 (6 bases). This CDR3 has 15 amino acids. Trimming shortened V by 1 base and J by 5 bases, and 11 bases separated the two germline ends. The germline CDR1 and CDR2 sequences are MNHEY and SVGAGI. Here the CDR3 reads CASSYWNTGTGELFF. Written as DNA, the CDR3 is TGTGCCAGCAGTTACTGGAACACAGGGACCGGGGAGCTGTTTTTT.

J is TRBJ2-7 and V is TRBV4-1; no reliable D call. CDR1 is MGHRA, CDR2 YSYEKL, per germline. This CDR3 contains 13 residues. V shed 1 base and J shed 2 bases, with 6 bases lying between them. The CDR3 DNA is TGCGCCAGCAGCCAAGCAGAAGCCTACGAGCAGTACTTC. It codes for CASSQAEAYEQYF.